Shown below are 6 T cell receptor beta chains from a single sample sequenced in a study of beta chain features in type 1 diabetes. Study-wide findings and caveats: Researchers report that Type 1 diabetes patients had moderately but significantly shorter TCRB CDR3s across all four CD4+ subsets.

The antigens of these receptors remain unknown. Expressed TCRB transcripts were sequenced, since all the RNA that had been isolated was reverse transcribed. The table came from immunoSEQ multiplex PCR; TCRdb's copy has only in-frame clones and leaves some out. The sample lists under 300,000 clones; about 23% were seen once. The specimen was naive CD4+ T cells from blood. These receptor sequences come from a woman in her thirties with type 1 diabetes.

The chain couples TRBV29-1 to TRBJ1-4; D remains ambiguous. The CDR3 length is 12 residues. The germline V gene has CDR1 SQVTM and CDR2 ANQGSEA. V lost 7 bases and J 4 bases, leaving 10 bases between the germline ends. The CDR3 bases are TGCAGCGCCCGGGAAGGTAATGAAAAACTGTTTTTT. It specifies CSAREGNEKLFF.

This clone was counted between two and nine times. V and J are TRBV30 and TRBJ1-5, with D uncertain. The germline gives CDR1 GTSNPN, CDR2 SVGIG (reference sequence). Deletions cut 0 bases from V and 3 bases from J, with 6 bases between. The CDR3 runs 13 residues. CDR3 amino acids: CAWSVDNNQPQHF. The CDR3 nucleotides are TGTGCCTGGAGTGTAGACAACAATCAGCCCCAGCATTTT.

The rearrangement uses TRBV18 and TRBJ2-7; D is unresolved. Germline V lookup: CDR1 KGHSH, CDR2 LQKENI. There are 14 residues in the CDR3. With 2 bases removed from V and 5 bases from J, the gap between germline ends came to 13 bases. DNA of the CDR3: TGTGCCAGCTCACCAACGGAATTAGCTCACGAGCAGTACTTC. It specifies CASSPTELAHEQYF.

This clone was observed a handful of times. V gene TRBV7-9 combines with J gene TRBJ1-2; 7 bases are a match to TRBD1. Germline values: CDR1 SEHNR, CDR2 FQNEAQ (reference sequence). CDR3 size: 15 residues. The trim removed 5 bases at V and 4 bases at J, leaving 10 bases unmatched. The CDR3 DNA reads TGTGCCAGCAGCCAGACAGGGTCTCGGCGCTATGGCTACACCTTC. This gives the protein CASSQTGSRRYGYTF.

This clone was detected only a few times. The gene calls are TRBV19 and TRBJ2-5; D ambiguous. This CDR3 is 12 amino acids long. The V end was cut by 3 bases, the J end by 0 bases, with 2 bases between. Germline V lookup: CDR1 LNHDA, CDR2 SQIVND (reference sequence). Written as DNA, the CDR3 is TGTGCCAGTAGTATCGACCAAGAGACCCAGTACTTC. It codes for CASSIDQETQYF.

This clone appeared once. The chain employs TRBV18 and TRBJ1-1; 7 bases match TRBD1. From germline, CDR1 is KGHSH and CDR2 LQKENI. The CDR3 is 14 residues long. Trimming cost V 1 base and J 6 bases; bases outside gene matches: 5. In DNA, the CDR3 is TGTGCCAGCTCACCACTTGAGGGGGCCGCTGAAGCTTTCTTT. Its translation: CASSPLEGAAEAFF.